These 5 T cell receptor beta chains share one sample of origin, sequenced in a study of T cells in Graves' hyperthyroidism and ophthalmopathy (dated by TCRdb to about 2019). Library construction relied on multiplex PCR. The data were produced on an Illumina HiSeq 2000. Amplification of TCR beta CDR3 regions was carried out from RNA transcripts. For the first round of RT-PCR on the TCR CDR3, the HTBI primer set was used together with the Qiagen OneStep RT-PCR kit. Through fastp at Q25 and MiXCR, TCRdb rebuilt clones from the public reads, retaining in-frame beta chains. All rows with the same CDR3 protein become a single entry with the most common DNA and genes. The sample table lists about 420,000 distinct CDR3 sequences, 15% to 18% of them with a count of one. Jointly, the top ten make up around 7.3% of the sample. Source material: blood. Receptor source: a woman aged 18 to 35 with Graves' hyperthyroidism.

The genes are TRBV5-1 and TRBJ2-7, with TRBD2 identical over 11 bases. The CDR3 spans 14 residues. The germline V gene encodes CDR1 SGHRS and CDR2 YFSETQ. J lost 7 bases, V lost 6 bases, and 9 bases had no gene match. CDR3: CASMELAGAEEQYF. The CDR3 DNA follows: TGCGCCAGCATGGAACTAGCGGGGGCAGAAGAGCAGTACTTC.

This clonotype appeared many times. V usage is TRBV6-1 and J usage is TRBJ2-7; the D gene is possibly TRBD2 (5 bases). Germline CDR1 and CDR2: MNHNS and SASEGT. The CDR3 contains 13 residues. Trimming took 5 bases from V and 4 from J, leaving 12 bases between them. CDR3 protein: CASSPIGGYEQYF. The CDR3 coding sequence is TGTGCCAGCAGTCCCATTGGCGGGTACGAGCAGTACTTC.

This clonotype appeared a few times. V usage is TRBV5-1 and J usage is TRBJ2-1; D call uncertain. V was cut by 6 bases and J by 8 bases, with 18 bases left in between. The germline CDR1 and CDR2 sequences are SGHRS and YFSETQ. This CDR3 comprises 14 residues. CDR3 DNA sequence: TGCGCCAGCACAAAGGCGGCAGGCCAGGATGAGCAGTTCTTC. Its protein is CASTKAAGQDEQFF.

This chain connects TRBV20-1 to TRBJ2-7; D not certain. The germline V and J ends were trimmed by 3 bases and 0 bases, with 6 bases remaining between them. Germline V gene sequence: CDR1 DFQATT, CDR2 SNEGSKA (reference sequence). The CDR3 length is 12 residues. The CDR3 nucleotides are TGCAGTGCTAGTTGGGACTCCTACGAGCAGTACTTC. This encodes CSASWDSYEQYF.

CDR3 nucleotides: TGTGCCAGCGACAGACAGGGGAGCACAGATACGCAGTATTTT. Protein: CASDRQGSTDTQYF. The chain uses TRBV3-1 and TRBJ2-3; 8 positions agree with TRBD1. Germline CDR1 LGHDT, CDR2 YNNKEL (reference sequence). This CDR3 spans 14 amino acids. The junction had 4 bases not matched to a gene; V was cut back by 8 bases and J by 0 bases.